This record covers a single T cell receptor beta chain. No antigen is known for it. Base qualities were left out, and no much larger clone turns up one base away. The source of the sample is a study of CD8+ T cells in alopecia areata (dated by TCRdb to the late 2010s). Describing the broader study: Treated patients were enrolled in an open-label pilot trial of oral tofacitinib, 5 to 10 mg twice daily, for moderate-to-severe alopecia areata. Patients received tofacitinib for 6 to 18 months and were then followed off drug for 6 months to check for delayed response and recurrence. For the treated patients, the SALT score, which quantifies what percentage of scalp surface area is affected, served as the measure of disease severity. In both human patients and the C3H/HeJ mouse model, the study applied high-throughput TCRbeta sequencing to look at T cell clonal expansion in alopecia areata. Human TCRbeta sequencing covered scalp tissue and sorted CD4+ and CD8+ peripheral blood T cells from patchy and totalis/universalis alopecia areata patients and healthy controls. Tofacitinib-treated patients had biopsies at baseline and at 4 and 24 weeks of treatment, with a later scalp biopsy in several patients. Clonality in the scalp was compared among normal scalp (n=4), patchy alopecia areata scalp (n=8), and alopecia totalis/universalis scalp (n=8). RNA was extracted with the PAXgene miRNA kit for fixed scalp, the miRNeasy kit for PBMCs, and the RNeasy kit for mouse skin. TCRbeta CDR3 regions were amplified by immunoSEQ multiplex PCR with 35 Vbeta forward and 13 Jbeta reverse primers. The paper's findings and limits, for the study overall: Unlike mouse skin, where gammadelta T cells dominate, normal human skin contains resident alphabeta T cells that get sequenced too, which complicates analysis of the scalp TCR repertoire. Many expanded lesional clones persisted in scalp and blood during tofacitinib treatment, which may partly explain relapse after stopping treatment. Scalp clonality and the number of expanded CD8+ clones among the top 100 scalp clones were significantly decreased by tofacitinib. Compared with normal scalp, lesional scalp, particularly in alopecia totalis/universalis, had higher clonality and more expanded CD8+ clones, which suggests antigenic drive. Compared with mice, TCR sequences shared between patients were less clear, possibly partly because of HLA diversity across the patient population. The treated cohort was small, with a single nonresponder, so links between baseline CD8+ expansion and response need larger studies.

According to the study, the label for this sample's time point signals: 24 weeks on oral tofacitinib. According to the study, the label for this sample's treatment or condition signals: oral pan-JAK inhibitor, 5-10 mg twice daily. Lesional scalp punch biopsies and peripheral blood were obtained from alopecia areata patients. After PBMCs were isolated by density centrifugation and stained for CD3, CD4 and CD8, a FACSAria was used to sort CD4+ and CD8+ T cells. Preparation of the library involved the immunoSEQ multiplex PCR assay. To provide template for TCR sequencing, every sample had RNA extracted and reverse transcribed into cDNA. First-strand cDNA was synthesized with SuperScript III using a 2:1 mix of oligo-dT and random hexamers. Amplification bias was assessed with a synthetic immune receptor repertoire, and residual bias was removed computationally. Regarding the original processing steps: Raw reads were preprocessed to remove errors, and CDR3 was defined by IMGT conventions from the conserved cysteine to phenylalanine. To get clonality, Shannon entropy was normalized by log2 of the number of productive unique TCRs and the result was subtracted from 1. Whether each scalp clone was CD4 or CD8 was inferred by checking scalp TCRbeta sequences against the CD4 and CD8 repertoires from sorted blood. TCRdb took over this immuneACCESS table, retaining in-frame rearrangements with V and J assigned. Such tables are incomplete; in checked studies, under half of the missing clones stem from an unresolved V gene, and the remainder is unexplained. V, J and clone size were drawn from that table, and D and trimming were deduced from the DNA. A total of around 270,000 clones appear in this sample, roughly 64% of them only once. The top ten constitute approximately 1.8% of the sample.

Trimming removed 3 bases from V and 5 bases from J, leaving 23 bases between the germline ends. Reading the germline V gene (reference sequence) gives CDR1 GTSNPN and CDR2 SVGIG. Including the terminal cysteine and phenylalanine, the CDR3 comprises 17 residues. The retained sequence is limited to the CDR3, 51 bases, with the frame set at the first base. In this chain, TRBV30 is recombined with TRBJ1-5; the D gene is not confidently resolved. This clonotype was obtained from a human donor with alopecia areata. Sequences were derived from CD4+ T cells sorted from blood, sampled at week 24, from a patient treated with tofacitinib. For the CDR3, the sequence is CAWSPKGVGRVHQPQHF. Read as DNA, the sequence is TGTGCCTGGAGCCCCAAAGGTGTAGGCCGCGTACATCAGCCCCAGCATTTT.